This T cell receptor beta chain was recorded in a study of blood T cell repertoires in COVID-19. Whole-study context: Sites across the United States, Italy and Spain contributed samples from acute and convalescent COVID-19. T cells, B-cell-depleted T cells, or PBMCs supplied cDNA or gDNA.

A Seattle source enrolled patients during active infection and followed them longitudinally. In the authors' workflow: Amplified reference gene primers provided the basis for estimating nucleated cell counts. Clones were read by immunoSEQ multiplex PCR, and TCRdb kept only the in-frame ones, dropping some. V and J calls and clone size come straight from that table; D and trimming were deduced from the DNA. The sample comprises about 300,000 clones, approximately 84% of which are singletons, and about 1.6% rests with the top ten. Points on this clone: This sample includes further DNA sequences coding for the same CDR3.

V was shortened by 0 bases and J by 0 bases, with 6 bases between the two germline ends. Germline V gene lookup returns CDR1 LNHNV and CDR2 YYDKDF (reference sequence). This CDR3 is built from 15 residues. The chain has TRBV15 and TRBJ1-5; unclear D gene. This receptor was taken from a human donor with COVID-19, enrolled during active disease. The donor label of this sample is uncertain. Input material: peripheral blood. The CDR3 DNA reads TGTGCCACCAGCAGAGATCGGGTTAGCAATCAGCCCCAGCATTTT. It translates to CATSRDRVSNQPQHF. Supplemented by reference TRBV15 and TRBJ1-5, the full variable domain reads DAMVIQNPRYQVTQFGKPVTLSCSQTLNHNVMYWYQQKSSQAPKLLFHYYDKDFNNEADTPDNFQSRRPNTSFCFLDIRSPGLGDTAMYLCATSRDRVSNQPQHFGDGTRLSIL.